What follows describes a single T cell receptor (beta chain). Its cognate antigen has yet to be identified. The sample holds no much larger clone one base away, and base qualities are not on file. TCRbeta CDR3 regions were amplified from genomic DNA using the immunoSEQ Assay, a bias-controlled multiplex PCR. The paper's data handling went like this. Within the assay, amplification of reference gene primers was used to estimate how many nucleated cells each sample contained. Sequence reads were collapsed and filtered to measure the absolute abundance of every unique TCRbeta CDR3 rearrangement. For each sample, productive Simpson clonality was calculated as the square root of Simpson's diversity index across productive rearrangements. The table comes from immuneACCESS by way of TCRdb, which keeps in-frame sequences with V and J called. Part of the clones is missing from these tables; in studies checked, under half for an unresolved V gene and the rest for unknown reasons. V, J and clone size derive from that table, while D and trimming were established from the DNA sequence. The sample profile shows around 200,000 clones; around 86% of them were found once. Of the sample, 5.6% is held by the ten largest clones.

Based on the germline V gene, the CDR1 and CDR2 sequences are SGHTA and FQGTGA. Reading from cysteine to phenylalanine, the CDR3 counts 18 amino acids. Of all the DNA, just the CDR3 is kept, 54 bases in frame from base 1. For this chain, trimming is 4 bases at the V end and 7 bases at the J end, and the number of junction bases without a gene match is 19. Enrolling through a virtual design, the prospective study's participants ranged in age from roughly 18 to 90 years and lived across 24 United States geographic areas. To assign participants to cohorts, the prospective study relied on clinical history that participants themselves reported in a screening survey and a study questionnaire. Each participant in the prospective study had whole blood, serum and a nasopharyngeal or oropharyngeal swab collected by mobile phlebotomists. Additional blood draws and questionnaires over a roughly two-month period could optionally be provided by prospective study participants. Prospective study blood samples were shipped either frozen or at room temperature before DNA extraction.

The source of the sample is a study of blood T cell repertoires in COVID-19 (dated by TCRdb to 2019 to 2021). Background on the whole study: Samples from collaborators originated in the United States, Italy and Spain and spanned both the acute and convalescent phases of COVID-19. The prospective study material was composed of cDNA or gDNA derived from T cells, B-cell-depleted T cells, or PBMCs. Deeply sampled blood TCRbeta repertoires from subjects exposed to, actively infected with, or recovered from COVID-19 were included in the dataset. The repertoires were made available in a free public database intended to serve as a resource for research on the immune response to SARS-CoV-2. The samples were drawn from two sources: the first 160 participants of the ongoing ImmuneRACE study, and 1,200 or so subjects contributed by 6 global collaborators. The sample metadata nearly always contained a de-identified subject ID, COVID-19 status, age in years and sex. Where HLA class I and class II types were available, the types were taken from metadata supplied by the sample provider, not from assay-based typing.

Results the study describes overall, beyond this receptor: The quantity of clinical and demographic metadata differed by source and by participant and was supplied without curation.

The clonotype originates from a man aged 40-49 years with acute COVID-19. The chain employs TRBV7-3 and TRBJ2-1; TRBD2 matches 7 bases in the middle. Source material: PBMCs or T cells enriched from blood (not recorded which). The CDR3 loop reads CASSCELRVGGSSNEQFF. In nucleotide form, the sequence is TGTGCCAGCAGCTGTGAGCTACGGGTCGGCGGGAGTTCAAATGAGCAGTTCTTC.